The clone carrying this TCR beta chain was seen a single time. Its antigen is not identified. These data originate in a study of cytomegalovirus exposure and HLA in healthy donors. This CDR3 region has 13 residues. Germline V gene sequence: CDR1 SNHLY, CDR2 FYNNEI. J was trimmed by 5 bases and V by 6 bases; bases with no gene match: 4. Primers included in the PCR were 60 Vbeta and 13 Jbeta primers. Repertoires were generated with immunoSEQ multiplex PCR, while TCRdb's copy carries only in-frame clones and drops some. The repertoire consists of roughly 170,000 clones, with about 72% occurring once and the leading ten covering less than 1.6%. Findings of the study overall: In a later analysis, a genetic analysis reported fewer productive-TCR N-insertions in an Asian-associated ancestry cluster than the cohort average.

The sequence was obtained from a girl aged 5-17 years in good health and CMV-seronegative. The chain combines TRBV2 with TRBJ2-5; 9 nucleotides match TRBD1. The sequenced material came from PBMCs. The CDR3 sequence: CASRKTGGETQYF. CDR3 bases: TGTGCCAGCAGAAAGACAGGGGGGGAGACCCAGTACTTC.